The 28 T cell receptor beta chains below were found in one sample sequenced in a study of blood T cell repertoires in COVID-19. Method: immunoSEQ multiplex PCR; TCRdb's copy keeps in-frame clones and lacks some. Altogether around 170,000 clones are present, around 72% being singletons, with the ten largest covering 2.5% to 3.5%. Sequences were obtained from peripheral blood. The receptors were gathered from a woman of 80 years or more with acute or convalescent COVID-19.

V and J are TRBV19 and TRBJ2-7, with a weak D call TRBD2 (6 bases). The germline V and J ends were trimmed by 3 bases and 5 bases, with 17 bases remaining between them. Per the germline V gene, CDR1 is LNHDA and CDR2 is SQIVND (reference sequence). CDR3 length: 15 residues. DNA for the CDR3: TGTGCCAGTAGTATTTTCATGGCGGGAATCGACGAGCAGTACTTC. Translated: CASSIFMAGIDEQYF. The variable domain in full, with the rest retrieved from reference TRBV19 and TRBJ2-7, is DGGITQSPKYLFRKEGQNVTLSCEQNLNHDAMYWYRQDPGQGLRLIYYSQIVNDFQKGDIAEGYSVSREKKESFPLTVTSAQKNPTAFYLCASSIFMAGIDEQYFGPGTRLTVT.

The chain joins TRBV30 to TRBJ1-1; D remains unclear. The CDR3 contains 12 residues. The germline V gene has CDR1 GTSNPN and CDR2 SVGIG (reference sequence). The V and J ends lost 3 bases and 1 base respectively, with 6 bases between them. The chain's CDR3 is CAWRPRNTEAFF. CDR3 DNA sequence: TGTGCCTGGAGACCGAGGAACACTGAAGCTTTCTTT.

The V call is TRBV4-1, the J call TRBJ1-6; a weak D match, TRBD1 (5 bases). Per the germline V gene, CDR1 is MGHRA and CDR2 is YSYEKL. This CDR3 spans 15 amino acids. V was clipped by 4 bases and J by 8 bases, with 15 bases between them. The CDR3 is CASSLAGLGDSPLHF. CDR3 in DNA: TGCGCCAGCAGCCTGGCGGGACTCGGCGATTCACCCCTCCACTTT.

V is TRBV5-6 and J is TRBJ2-7; 9 bases are shared with TRBD2. This CDR3 is 16 amino acids long. V trimming: 4 bases; J trimming: 4 bases; junction bases outside the gene matches: 12. CDR1 SGHDT and CDR2 YYEEEE come from the germline V gene. CDR3 coding DNA: TGTGCCAGCAGCGCCTCAGGGCGGGGGGGGTTTTACGAGCAGTACTTC. Translation gives CASSASGRGGFYEQYF.

This clone was seen only once. The chain couples TRBV20-1 to TRBJ2-1; TRBD2 matches at 8 bases. CDR1 and CDR2 (germline): DFQATT, SNEGSKA (reference sequence). The CDR3 length is 11 residues. In DNA, the CDR3 is TGCTCTAGCGGGCCGGGCAATGAGCAGTTCTTC. Translating it yields CSSGPGNEQFF.

The V call is TRBV19, the J call TRBJ1-4; 7 nucleotides line up with TRBD1. The CDR3 is made up of 15 amino acids. The trim removed 5 bases at V and 3 bases at J, leaving 6 bases unmatched. Germline assignment: CDR1 LNHDA and CDR2 SQIVND (reference sequence). CDR3 in DNA: TGTGCCAGTAGTGTCACAGGGGAGGCTAATGAAAAACTGTTTTTT. Protein product: CASSVTGEANEKLFF. Full variable domain (remainder filled in from reference TRBV19 and TRBJ1-4): DGGITQSPKYLFRKEGQNVTLSCEQNLNHDAMYWYRQDPGQGLRLIYYSQIVNDFQKGDIAEGYSVSREKKESFPLTVTSAQKNPTAFYLCASSVTGEANEKLFFGSGTQLSVL.

The V gene is TRBV9, the J gene TRBJ2-1; D unclear. Germline CDR1 SGDLS, CDR2 YYNGEE. Trimming cost V 3 bases and J 6 bases, with 19 bases left between them. The CDR3 runs 16 residues. The CDR3 coding sequence is TGTGCCAGCAGCGCGGGTGGAAGGCTGCGTGGCAATGAGCAGTTCTTC. It codes for CASSAGGRLRGNEQFF.

V is TRBV7-6 and J is TRBJ2-5; a weak D match, TRBD1 (6 bases). The V end lost 1 base, the J end lost 10 bases, and 16 bases lay between the germline ends. Germline assignment: CDR1 SGHVS and CDR2 FNYEAQ. The CDR3 sequence is 14 residues long. CDR3 loop: CASSLGAGAPGQYF. The CDR3 DNA reads TGTGCCAGCAGCTTAGGAGCAGGGGCCCCAGGCCAGTACTTC. Full variable domain (outside the CDR3, taken from reference TRBV7-6 and TRBJ2-5): GAGVSQSPRYKVTKRGQDVALRCDPISGHVSLYWYRQALGQGPEFLTYFNYEAQQDKSGLPNDRFSAERPEGSISTLTIQRTEQRDSAMYRCASSLGAGAPGQYFGPGTRLLVL.

This CDR3 is CASSYMITGEAFF. The CDR3 region has the DNA TGTGCCAGCAGCTACATGATAACAGGGGAAGCTTTCTTT. This chain links TRBV7-8 with TRBJ1-1, with D possibly matching TRBD1 (6 bases). Germline loops: CDR1 SGHVS, CDR2 FQNEAQ. The CDR3 length is 13 residues. Deletions cut 4 bases from V and 8 bases from J, with 14 bases between. The entire variable domain, with the rest obtained from reference TRBV7-8 and TRBJ1-1, is as follows: GAGVSQSPRYKVAKRGQDVALRCDPISGHVSLFWYQQALGQGPEFLTYFQNEAQLDKSGLPSDRFFAERPEGSVSTLKIQRTQQEDSAVYLCASSYMITGEAFFGQGTRLTVV.

The CDR3 loop is CAWSVRRADTQYF. The DNA for the CDR3 is TGTGCCTGGAGTGTACGCCGGGCAGATACGCAGTATTTT. This sequence joins TRBV30 and TRBJ2-3; D uncertain. This CDR3 is 13 amino acids long. Germline assignment: CDR1 GTSNPN and CDR2 SVGIG (reference sequence). With 0 bases removed from V and 4 bases from J, the gap between germline ends came to 8 bases.

There are a few counts of this clone. This chain connects TRBV29-1 to TRBJ2-7; 8 nucleotides agree with TRBD1. CDR1 SQVTM and CDR2 ANQGSEA come from the germline V gene. J gave up 3 bases and V 5 bases, and 6 bases lay outside the gene matches. The CDR3 covers 13 residues. The CDR3 protein is CSVRRTGSYEQYF. The CDR3 DNA reads as TGCAGCGTTAGAAGGACAGGGAGCTACGAGCAGTACTTC.

The chain joins TRBV11-2 to TRBJ2-3; 11 nucleotides agree with TRBD2. With 7 bases clipped from V and 5 bases from J, the junction kept 5 bases outside the gene matches. CDR1 SGHAT and CDR2 FQNNGV come from the germline V gene. The CDR3 is 14 residues long. This CDR3 is CASTLAGGRDTQYF. The CDR3 DNA is TGTGCCAGCACCCTAGCGGGAGGCAGAGATACGCAGTATTTT. The whole variable domain, remainder taken from reference TRBV11-2 and TRBJ2-3, is EAGVAQSPRYKIIEKRQSVAFWCNPISGHATLYWYQQILGQGPKLLIQFQNNGVVDDSQLPKDRFSAERLKGVDSTLKIQPAKLEDSAVYLCASTLAGGRDTQYFGPGTRLTVL.

This clone was seen a single time. One junction end does not reproduce the germline sequence, and a read error may be involved. The rearrangement joins TRBV5-1 to TRBJ2-5; a possible D gene is TRBD1 (5 bases). This CDR3 comprises 13 residues. The germline gives CDR1 SGHRS, CDR2 YFSETQ. CDR3 DNA sequence: TGCGCCAGCAGGCGACAGATCCAAGAGCCCCAGTACTTC. This gives the protein CASRRQIQEPQYF.

This chain links TRBV11-2 with TRBJ2-1; 7 bases line up with TRBD2. Trimming removed 6 bases from V and 7 bases from J; junction bases left unmatched: 6. The germline gives CDR1 SGHAT, CDR2 FQNNGV. This CDR3 is built from 13 residues. Written as DNA, the CDR3 is TGTGCCAGCAGGTCGGGGGGAACTAATGAGCAGTTCTTC. Its protein is CASRSGGTNEQFF.

In the case of this clone: Other DNA sequences in this specimen translate into the identical CDR3. This chain links TRBV10-1 with TRBJ2-1; no reliable D call. Germline assignment: CDR1 WNHNN and CDR2 SYGVQD (reference sequence). The CDR3 consists of 12 residues. With 2 bases removed from V and 5 bases from J, the gap between germline ends came to 4 bases. In nucleotides, the CDR3 is TGCGCCAGCAGTGAGCGAGACAATGAGCAGTTCTTC. This gives the protein CASSERDNEQFF.

The V and J genes are TRBV27 and TRBJ2-3; 7 bases line up with TRBD1. V trimming: 7 bases; J trimming: 2 bases; junction bases outside the gene matches: 3. Germline V lookup: CDR1 MNHEY, CDR2 SMNVEV (reference sequence). The CDR3 has 13 amino acids. CDR3 protein: CASTGTVTDTQYF. The CDR3 DNA sequence: TGTGCCAGCACCGGGACAGTCACAGATACGCAGTATTTT.

The gene calls are TRBV27 and TRBJ2-7, with 9 bases aligning to TRBD1. Looked up from germline, CDR1 is MNHEY and CDR2 is SMNVEV (reference sequence). V gave up 3 bases and J gave up 3 bases; unmatched junction bases: 6. This CDR3 comprises 15 residues. Written as DNA, the CDR3 is TGTGCCAGCAGTTTTTCTGGACAGGGGTTCTACGAGCAGTACTTC. It yields the protein CASSFSGQGFYEQYF.

The chain carries TRBV29-1 and TRBJ2-7; 7 bases are a match to TRBD2. Per the germline V gene, CDR1 is SQVTM and CDR2 is ANQGSEA. V dropped 4 bases and J dropped 0; count of bases not matched to a gene: 15. This CDR3 contains 17 residues. CDR3 bases: TGCAGCGTTGGGGGTCGCGGGAGAGGCTCATCCTCCTACGAGCAGTACTTC. It yields the protein CSVGGRGRGSSSYEQYF.

This chain connects TRBV10-3 to TRBJ2-3; D may be TRBD2 (6 bases). V was shortened by 11 bases and J by 3 bases, with 15 bases between the two germline ends. The CDR3 is made up of 13 amino acids. Germline V gene data show CDR1 as ENHRY and CDR2 as SYGVKD. The CDR3 loop is CAASGGRTDTQYF. CDR3 bases: TGTGCCGCCAGTGGGGGGAGGACAGATACGCAGTATTTT.

The chain is built from TRBV6-1 and TRBJ2-1, with D maybe TRBD2 (5 bases). V lost 1 base to trimming and J lost 1 base, with 14 bases between them. In germline, CDR1 is MNHNS, CDR2 SASEGT. The CDR3 has 17 amino acids. The DNA for the CDR3 is TGTGCCAGCAGTGAAGAGGTGGGAGTAAGGTCCTACAATGAGCAGTTCTTC. This codes for CASSEEVGVRSYNEQFF.

This rearrangement joins TRBV11-3 to TRBJ2-3; 7 bases line up with TRBD2. V was clipped by 5 bases and J by 10 bases; unmatched bases: 15. This CDR3 is 15 amino acids long. Germline assignment: CDR1 SGHNT and CDR2 YENEEA. CDR3 loop: CASSTGGRPEAAQYF. As DNA, the CDR3 is TGTGCCAGCAGCACCGGGGGGAGGCCCGAGGCGGCGCAGTATTTT.

This chain uses TRBV25-1 with TRBJ2-3; perhaps TRBD1 as D (5 bases). Germline V gene sequence: CDR1 MGHDK, CDR2 SYGVNS. This CDR3 comprises 16 residues. V shed 5 bases and J shed 4 bases, with 19 bases lying between them. The CDR3 coding sequence is TGTGCCAGCAGTACCCTTTGGCAGGGATCCGCAGATACGCAGTATTTT. As protein: CASSTLWQGSADTQYF.

The chain links TRBV28 to TRBJ2-3; TRBD2 might be the D (5 bases). The germline V and J ends were trimmed by 4 bases and 14 bases, with 13 bases remaining between them. The CDR3 totals 11 residues. Germline CDR1 MDHEN, CDR2 SYDVKM. The chain's CDR3 is CASSSAELGYF. The CDR3 bases are TGTGCCAGCAGTTCAGCGGAGCTAGGGTATTTT.

The chain is built from TRBV5-1 and TRBJ2-5; 13 bases map to TRBD2. V gave up 4 bases and J gave up 4 bases; unmatched junction bases: 10. The CDR3 has 17 amino acids. Germline lookup yields CDR1 SGHRS and CDR2 YFSETQ. In DNA form, the CDR3 reads TGCGCCAGCAGCCCTGGGGGACTAGCGGGGTACCTAGAGACCCAGTACTTC. Encoded protein: CASSPGGLAGYLETQYF.

This clone was observed a handful of times. This chain links TRBV5-1 with TRBJ2-1; TRBD2 aligns across 10 bases. Germline lookup yields CDR1 SGHRS and CDR2 YFSETQ. The J segment lost 10 bases and the V segment lost 2 bases, leaving 6 bases of the junction unmatched. This CDR3 is 14 amino acids long. Written as DNA, the CDR3 is TGCGCCAGCAGCTTAGCGGGAGGGCCGAGGGAGCAGTTCTTC. Amino acids: CASSLAGGPREQFF.

This CDR3 reads CASSPGGGRGSGNTIYF. CDR3 DNA: TGTGCCAGCAGCCCGGGCGGGGGACGGGGCTCTGGAAACACCATATATTTT. V usage is TRBV5-4 and J usage is TRBJ1-3, with D perhaps TRBD1 (5 bases). Germline-derived CDR1 and CDR2 are SGHNT and YYREEE (reference sequence). The CDR3 length is 17 residues. V lost 4 bases to trimming and J lost 0 bases, with 17 bases between them.

The J gene is TRBJ2-4, the V gene TRBV4-1; weak D call: TRBD2 (7 bases). The V end lost 0 bases, the J end lost 5 bases, and 11 bases lay between the germline ends. Germline CDR1 is MGHRA and CDR2 is YSYEKL. CDR3 length equals 15 residues. Here the CDR3 reads CASSQEGGRENIQYF. The CDR3 DNA is TGCGCCAGCAGCCAAGAGGGGGGGCGGGAAAACATTCAGTACTTC.

The rearrangement joins TRBV24-1 to TRBJ2-1, with a possible D match to TRBD2 (6 bases). Trimming left V 6 bases short and J 9 bases short, with 17 bases between. CDR3 size: 14 residues. Per the germline V gene, CDR1 is KGHDR and CDR2 is SFDVKD. Written as DNA, the CDR3 is TGTGCCACCAGTTCGGGAGTGGAGATAGTTGAGCAGTTCTTC. As protein: CATSSGVEIVEQFF.